A selection of T cell receptor beta chains follows, all from one sample in a study of T-cell reconstitution after alpha-beta-depleted transplantation in children. MiXCR, applied by TCRdb to the PCR reads, yields one record per CDR3 protein. Of a few hundred thousand distinct CDR3 sequences listed, 27% are singletons. Sample: PBMCs, taken before TCRalphabeta/CD19-depleted stem cell transplant. Receptors originate from a boy in the first two years of life with Wiskott-Aldrich syndrome, due to receive a stem cell transplant. Each CDR3 is given without its conserved first and last residue. The order of the fields is J gene, V gene, CDR3 protein.

>TRBJ2-2|TRBV6-1
ASTGTPHTGELF
>TRBJ1-5|TRBV10-3
AISDGGRQPQH
>TRBJ2-7|TRBV10-3
AIREDNSYEQY
>TRBJ1-5|TRBV12-3/TRBV12-4
ASSLALGQGNSQPQH
>TRBJ1-1|TRBV5-1
ASSLQGARMNTEAF
>TRBJ2-2|TRBV12-3/TRBV12-4
ASRWGPELF
>TRBJ2-1|TRBV7-6
ASSLSPSSSGTNEQF
>TRBJ2-1|TRBV20-1
SAGGSRGSSYNEQF
>TRBJ2-1|TRBV11-2
ASSPGDSYNEQF
>TRBJ2-1|TRBV7-3
ASSFSGTNPFYNEQF
>TRBJ2-7|TRBV20-1
SASAGTGGNEQY
>TRBJ2-1|TRBV24-1
ATSRANEQF
>TRBJ2-3|TRBV24-1
ATSAAEDTQY
>TRBJ2-7|TRBV30
AWSIRDPGPYEQY
>TRBJ1-5|TRBV20-1
SAPPINSYQPQH
>TRBJ2-5|TRBV11-2
ASSLRLLAGVGGETQY
>TRBJ2-7|TRBV28
ASSLWPQTYEQY
>TRBJ1-5|TRBV3-1
ASSQGIGKNQPQH
>TRBJ2-1|TRBV21-1
ASSKVLASSSYNEQF
>TRBJ2-1|TRBV3-1
ASSEAWGGRSNEQF
>TRBJ2-5|TRBV5-5
ASSLWASKETQY
>TRBJ1-2|TRBV24-1
ATSVSGVYGYT
>TRBJ2-5|TRBV9
ASSVVGTGEETQY
>TRBJ2-7|TRBV7-2
ASSLLLAATYEQY
>TRBJ2-7|TRBV27
ACRSAERYEQY
>TRBJ2-1|TRBV5-1
ASSSEGDPYNEQF
>TRBJ2-7|TRBV7-9
ASSRTLAGQTYEQY
>TRBJ2-1|TRBV20-1
SARVSGRANEQF
>TRBJ2-7|TRBV20-1
SARSYEQY
>TRBJ1-2|TRBV29-1
SAPGQRYGYT
>TRBJ2-2|TRBV12-3/TRBV12-4
ASSFPAGGSTGELF
>TRBJ2-3|TRBV12-3/TRBV12-4
ASSPARGTDTQY
>TRBJ2-3|TRBV29-1
SVPAGGSTDTQY
>TRBJ2-7|TRBV5-1
ASSLTGPLNEQY
>TRBJ2-5|TRBV7-8
ASSNIGGEQGQETQY
>TRBJ2-7|TRBV4-2
ASSQSQLVSYEQY
>TRBJ1-3|TRBV5-1
ASSAGPLSSGNTIY
>TRBJ2-1|TRBV6-5
ASSWAGTGPPWGQF
>TRBJ2-5|TRBV7-9
ASSLHGGETQY
>TRBJ2-1|TRBV20-1
STKGLAGGGEQF
>TRBJ2-7|TRBV20-1
SARLAGRLEYEQY
>TRBJ2-7|TRBV7-9
ASSPIPYEQY
>TRBJ2-3|TRBV4-1
ASSPRYDRKRTGDTQY
>TRBJ1-5|TRBV28
ASSLGDRGRWQPQH
>TRBJ1-5|TRBV12-3/TRBV12-4
ASSLLTNQPQH
>TRBJ2-1|TRBV7-8
ASSFKLAGGPNEQF
>TRBJ2-3|TRBV20-1
SARTGITTDTQY
>TRBJ2-4|TRBV11-2
ASSLRLAGGPSDIQY
>TRBJ1-1|TRBV30
ARMIDSTNTEAF
>TRBJ2-1|TRBV6-1
ASSEDRNNEQF
>TRBJ1-5|TRBV12-3/TRBV12-4
ASSRTGGYSNQPQH
>TRBJ2-6|TRBV10-1
ASSETKLSGANVLT
>TRBJ2-7|TRBV20-1
SAREFGTATYEQY
>TRBJ1-1|TRBV5-1
ASTRGGTEAF
>TRBJ1-2|TRBV5-1
ASSLGQGPNYGYT
>TRBJ2-2|TRBV24-1
ATSYSVQLTGELF
>TRBJ2-1|TRBV2
ASPKEQQGAYNEQF
>TRBJ2-5|TRBV28
ASSTSQTQY
>TRBJ1-4|TRBV7-6
ASSLVTGEGEKLF
>TRBJ2-7|TRBV15
ATSRDRASGTDEQY